Below, one TCR beta chain is given with its context. Ten or more counts support this clonotype. No cognate antigen has been identified for it. Base qualities are missing; no much larger clone stands one base away. The sample is drawn from a study of T-cell reconstitution after alpha-beta-depleted transplantation in children (dated by TCRdb to between 2015 and 2016). Regarding the complete study: Using TCR repertoire profiling, the study followed T-cell immune reconstitution in a quantitative way in children after TCRalphabeta/CD19-depleted allogeneic hematopoietic cell transplantation. General study outcomes and caveats: About two months after transplant, the apparently early recovery of alphabetaT-cell counts reportedly depended on just several hundred clones that had expanded rapidly and came from non-depleted graft cells. In some patients, the high TCRbeta diversity seen at day 60 was put down to recipient T cells and intrathymic progenitors that had survived conditioning. The frequencies of hyperexpanded clones fell over the following months, and after one year, T-cell counts and TCRbeta diversity were mostly attributed to newly produced T cells.

Reading the label with the study, this specimen's treatment or condition is: allogeneic hematopoietic cell transplantation with graft depleted of TCRalphabeta T cells and CD19 B cells. The children who served as transplant recipients had been given grafts of TCRalphabeta/CD19-depleted allogeneic hematopoietic cells. Library preparation was by PCR. The sequencer was an Illumina HiSeq 2500. TCR libraries were prepared with molecular barcoding, using unique molecular identifiers to normalize TCRbeta repertoire quantification. The public reads were reanalyzed by TCRdb: fastp trimming at Q25, MiXCR alignment, in-frame beta chains only. CDR3 protein duplicates are merged, each entry listing the most common genes and DNA. The sample data list about 870,000 distinct CDR3 sequences, and approximately 15% of these were observed just once. Clones ranked in the top ten supply roughly 5% of the sample. This receptor was obtained from a male patient aged 10 to 17 who had a stem cell transplant for acute lymphoblastic leukemia, so the T cells may come from the graft donor. The sequencing used PBMCs, mostly from graft donor cells, collected 360 days after TCRalphabeta/CD19-depleted stem cell transplant.

The nucleotide sequence reads as follows: TGCGCCAGCAGCTTGCCCCTCCTGTACAATGAGCAGTTCTTC. This codes for CASSLPLLYNEQFF. The V and J segments used are TRBV5-1 and TRBJ2-1, with the D gene uncertain. The CDR3, cysteine through phenylalanine, is 14 amino acids long. CDR3 DNA only is kept here, 42 bases in frame from base 1. The CDR1 and CDR2 encoded by the germline V gene are SGHRS and YFSETQ. Cut back by 1 base and 4 bases, the V and J ends lie 9 bases apart.